The source of this T cell receptor (beta chain) is a study of shared clonotypes between healthy human individuals. Whole-study results and caveats: Generally, naive subsets came out with larger estimated richness than memory subsets. Clonotype sharing among donors was thought likely to change with sequencing depth.

There are 13 residues in the CDR3. The germline CDR1 and CDR2 sequences are SEHNR and FQNEAQ (reference sequence). The V end was cut by 3 bases, the J end by 7 bases, with 9 bases between. Per the original data handling: ImmunoSEQ sequences covered only the junction and lacked quality scores; filtering therefore differed. Clones were sequenced by immunoSEQ multiplex PCR, and TCRdb holds only the in-frame ones, with some missing. The V and J calls and the clone size are those of that table, but D and trimming were determined from the DNA. The sample has around 940,000 clones; over 60% are singletons. For this clone: Its cognate antigen is unknown.

The chain joins TRBV7-9 to TRBJ2-2; no clear D. The TCR sequence derives from a man between 18 and 35 years old in good health. The sequencing input was memory CD4+ T cells sorted from blood. Subset in this sample: CD45RA-negative fraction. CDR3 in amino acids: CASSFNTGGELFF. The CDR3 DNA reads as TGTGCCAGCAGCTTTAACACCGGCGGGGAGCTGTTTTTT.